What follows are 28 T cell receptor beta chains derived from one specimen sequenced in a study of cytomegalovirus exposure and HLA in healthy donors (dated by TCRdb to 2015 to 2018). The library came from the immunoSEQ multiplex PCR assay. For the multiplex PCR, a mixture combining 60 forward primers for TCR Vbeta segments and 13 reverse primers for TCR Jbeta segments was used. TCRdb took over this immuneACCESS table, retaining in-frame rearrangements with V and J assigned. Such tables are incomplete; in checked studies, under half of the missing clones stem from an unresolved V gene, and the remainder is unexplained. The table for this sample lists more than 150,000 clones; roughly 75% of them were counted only once. The ten largest clones capture roughly 2% of the sample. Source material: PBMCs. These receptors were collected from a woman aged 25 to 39 in good health and CMV-seronegative.

The rearrangement joins TRBV7-3 to TRBJ2-5, with D maybe TRBD2 (6 bases). The CDR3 contains 16 residues. The germline V and J ends were trimmed by 1 base and 5 bases, with 17 bases remaining between them. Germline values: CDR1 SGHTA, CDR2 FQGTGA. CDR3 residues: CASSLRSSGTLETQYF. The CDR3 region has the DNA TGTGCCAGCAGCTTAAGATCCTCGGGGACTTTGGAGACCCAGTACTTC.

The rearrangement uses TRBV6-5 and TRBJ1-2; TRBD1 is a possible D gene (5 bases). CDR1 and CDR2 from the germline V gene are MNHEY and SVGAGI. This CDR3 has 16 amino acids. The V and J ends lost 2 bases and 2 bases respectively, with 15 bases between them. The CDR3 loop reads CASSYTSGRANYGYTF. CDR3 sequence (DNA): TGTGCCAGCAGTTACACGTCGGGCAGGGCCAACTATGGCTACACCTTC.

In DNA form, the CDR3 reads TGTGCCAGCAGCTTAGATTCAGGGGGAACCTCCTACGAGCAGTACTTC. It is translated as CASSLDSGGTSYEQYF. This chain joins TRBV7-2 and TRBJ2-7; TRBD1 agrees at 7 bases. CDR1 and CDR2 (germline): SGHTA, FQGNSA. The CDR3 length is 16 residues. J was trimmed by 0 bases and V by 1 base; bases with no gene match: 6.

V usage is TRBV28 and J usage is TRBJ1-5, with D perhaps matching TRBD1 (5 bases). With 3 bases removed from V and 0 bases from J, the gap between germline ends came to 12 bases. This CDR3 comprises 16 residues. Germline CDR1 is MDHEN and CDR2 is SYDVKM. CDR3 residues: CASSLLDRVSNQPQHF. For the CDR3, the DNA is TGTGCCAGCAGTTTGTTAGACAGAGTTAGCAATCAGCCCCAGCATTTT. Using reference TRBV28 and TRBJ1-5 for the parts outside the CDR3, the full variable domain is DVKVTQSSRYLVKRTGEKVFLECVQDMDHENMFWYRQDPGLGLRLIYFSYDVKMKEKGDIPEGYSVSREKKERFSLILESASTNQTSMYLCASSLLDRVSNQPQHFGDGTRLSIL.

The gene calls are TRBV10-3 and TRBJ2-5, with TRBD1 as a possible D gene (5 bases). The CDR3 length is 15 residues. Germline V lookup: CDR1 ENHRY, CDR2 SYGVKD. V lost 2 bases and J lost 0, with 10 bases in between. The CDR3 DNA reads as TGTGCCATCAGTGAGGGCAGGGCGAACCAAGAGACCCAGTACTTC. This translates into CAISEGRANQETQYF.

The chain joins TRBV2 to TRBJ2-3, with no clear D. V shed 0 bases and J shed 1 base, with 20 bases lying between them. Germline loops: CDR1 SNHLY, CDR2 FYNNEI. CDR3 length: 19 amino acids. The DNA for the CDR3 is TGTGCCAGCAGTGAAGCCCTAACCTTTCCAGCGACCGGCACAGATACGCAGTATTTT. Translated: CASSEALTFPATGTDTQYF.

The V and J genes are TRBV7-3 and TRBJ2-3, with D tentatively TRBD1 (5 bases). In germline, CDR1 is SGHTA, CDR2 FQGTGA. V was pared by 2 bases and J by 4 bases, with 16 bases between. CDR3 size: 16 residues. In DNA, the CDR3 is TGTGCCAGCAGCTTAGGCAGGGTAAAGCTCCCAGATACGCAGTATTTT. It translates to CASSLGRVKLPDTQYF. Variable domain in full (rest from reference TRBV7-3 and TRBJ2-3): GAGVSQTPSNKVTEKGKYVELRCDPISGHTALYWYRQSLGQGPEFLIYFQGTGAADDSGLPNDRFFAVRPEGSVSTLKIQRTERGDSAVYLCASSLGRVKLPDTQYFGPGTRLTVL.

The chain is built from TRBV2 and TRBJ1-5, with 10 bases fitting TRBD1. Germline CDR1 and CDR2: SNHLY and FYNNEI. The CDR3 runs to 15 residues. V lost 6 bases, J lost 4 bases, and 6 bases stayed unmatched. The CDR3 loop reads CASRADRGRNQPQHF. In DNA, the CDR3 is TGTGCCAGCAGAGCTGACAGGGGGCGAAATCAGCCCCAGCATTTT.

The chain couples TRBV30 to TRBJ2-7, with 9 bases aligning to TRBD2. This CDR3 has 15 amino acids. In germline, CDR1 is GTSNPN, CDR2 SVGIG (reference sequence). With 1 base clipped from V and 6 bases from J, the junction kept 10 bases outside the gene matches. The CDR3 DNA reads TGTGCCTGGAGTGGTGTAGCTAGCGGGGAACTCGAGCAGTACTTC. Protein: CAWSGVASGELEQYF.

The V call is TRBV10-2, the J call TRBJ2-6; maybe TRBD1 (6 bases). The CDR3 is made up of 15 amino acids. In germline, CDR1 is WSHSY, CDR2 SAAADI. V lost 6 bases and J lost 2, with 11 bases in between. The CDR3 here is CASRTPGAGANVLTF. CDR3 nucleotides: TGCGCCAGCAGGACCCCAGGGGCTGGGGCCAACGTCCTGACTTTC.

The CDR3 DNA follows: TGTGCCAGCAGCTCAACGCGGACTAGCGGGGGGGCCGGAGAGACCCAGTACTTC. It specifies CASSSTRTSGGAGETQYF. The gene calls are TRBV7-2 and TRBJ2-5; TRBD2 matches at 15 bases. Germline V gives CDR1 SGHTA, CDR2 FQGNSA. This CDR3 has 18 amino acids. Germline trimming cut 4 bases from V and 4 bases from J; bases unmatched to any gene: 10.

The chain has TRBV21-1 and TRBJ1-2; the table's D call of TRBD1 was not tested on the DNA. TRBV21-1 is listed as a pseudogene. This CDR3 spans 16 amino acids. Written as DNA, the CDR3 is TGTGCCAGCAGCAAAGGGGGCAGGAGAACTAACTATGGCTACACCTTC. This translates into CASSKGGRRTNYGYTF.

This clone occurred a few times. The V call is TRBV7-9, the J call TRBJ2-6, with 7 bases aligning to TRBD2. After removal of 5 bases from V and 1 base from J, the junction contained 8 bases not matched to a gene. Germline CDR1 and CDR2: SEHNR and FQNEAQ (reference sequence). The CDR3 has 17 amino acids. CDR3 region: CASSPLAGESGANVLTF. The CDR3 DNA is TGTGCCAGCAGCCCCCTCGCGGGGGAGTCTGGGGCCAACGTCCTGACTTTC.

This clone was found a few times. J is TRBJ2-5 and V is TRBV27, with D hard to call. V lost 4 bases and J lost 2, with 14 bases in between. Germline V CDR1 and CDR2: MNHEY, SMNVEV (reference sequence). The CDR3 sequence is 15 residues long. For the CDR3, the DNA is TGTGCCAGCAGTTCTCTACAGAAGATTCAAGAGACCCAGTACTTC. Translation: CASSSLQKIQETQYF.

The chain couples TRBV10-2 to TRBJ2-7; D call uncertain. CDR1 and CDR2 from the germline V gene are WSHSY and SAAADI. Trimming stripped 5 bases from V and 0 bases from J, with 8 bases between. The CDR3 is 13 amino acids. The CDR3 sequence is CASSSVSSYEQYF. As DNA, the CDR3 is TGCGCCAGCAGTTCCGTGAGCTCCTACGAGCAGTACTTC.

The chain is built from TRBV7-3 and TRBJ2-5; 7 nucleotides align to TRBD1. Germline V gene data show CDR1 as SGHTA and CDR2 as FQGTGA. CDR3 length: 14 residues. With 5 bases clipped from V and 2 bases from J, the junction kept 5 bases outside the gene matches. Written as DNA, the CDR3 is TGTGCCAGCAGCAAGACAGGGCATCAAGAGACCCAGTACTTC. Its protein product is CASSKTGHQETQYF. Complete variable domain (other parts from reference TRBV7-3 and TRBJ2-5): GAGVSQTPSNKVTEKGKYVELRCDPISGHTALYWYRQSLGQGPEFLIYFQGTGAADDSGLPNDRFFAVRPEGSVSTLKIQRTERGDSAVYLCASSKTGHQETQYFGPGTRLLVL.

As DNA, the CDR3 is TGTGCCAGCAGCTTCATTCGACATTCGTACACAGATACGCAGTATTTT. Its translation is CASSFIRHSYTDTQYF. The rearrangement joins TRBV5-6 to TRBJ2-3; D not certain. Germline V gene lookup returns CDR1 SGHDT and CDR2 YYEEEE. This CDR3 has 16 residues. V was trimmed by 2 bases and J by 2 bases, leaving 15 bases between them. Combining the CDR3 with reference TRBV5-6 and TRBJ2-3 gives the whole variable domain DAGVTQSPTHLIKTRGQQVTLRCSPKSGHDTVSWYQQALGQGPQFIFQYYEEEERQRGNFPDRFSGHQFPNYSSELNVNALLLGDSALYLCASSFIRHSYTDTQYFGPGTRLTVL.

This clone has only one observation. V usage is TRBV5-1 and J usage is TRBJ1-5; D remains ambiguous. CDR1 is SGHRS, CDR2 YFSETQ, per germline. CDR3 length equals 13 residues. V lost 4 bases and J lost 0, with 5 bases in between. CDR3 in DNA: TGCGCCAGCAGCCGGGATAGCAATCAGCCCCAGCATTTT. It codes for CASSRDSNQPQHF.

The chain recombines TRBV7-2 with TRBJ1-1; 10 bases align to TRBD1. Losses at the gene ends were 5 bases for V and 5 bases for J; bases not matched to a gene: 2. The CDR3 extends over 13 amino acids. Germline V gene data show CDR1 as SGHTA and CDR2 as FQGNSA. CDR3 coding DNA: TGTGCCAGCAGCGCGGACAGGGGGACTGAAGCTTTCTTT. This encodes CASSADRGTEAFF. Full variable domain (outside the CDR3, taken from reference TRBV7-2 and TRBJ1-1): GAGVSQSPSNKVTEKGKDVELRCDPISGHTALYWYRQSLGQGLEFLIYFQGNSAPDKSGLPSDRFSAERTGGSVSTLTIQRTQQEDSAVYLCASSADRGTEAFFGQGTRLTVV.

The V call is TRBV6-6, the J call TRBJ2-5; D may be TRBD2 (5 bases). With 5 bases removed from V and 4 bases from J, the gap between germline ends came to 14 bases. CDR3 length: 14 residues. From germline, CDR1 is MNHNY and CDR2 SVGAGI (reference sequence). CDR3 nucleotides: TGTGCCAGCAGTAACTATCGAGGAGGAGAGACCCAGTACTTC. Encoded protein: CASSNYRGGETQYF.

This clone showed up just a few times. V gene TRBV29-1 combines with J gene TRBJ2-7, with 8 bases identical to TRBD2. V was pared by 5 bases and J by 0 bases, with 9 bases of the junction left unmatched. This CDR3 has 15 residues. From germline, CDR1 is SQVTM and CDR2 ANQGSEA. The chain's CDR3 is CSVIREGLFSYEQYF. CDR3 DNA sequence: TGCAGCGTTATTCGGGAGGGCCTCTTCTCCTACGAGCAGTACTTC.

The chain joins TRBV5-4 to TRBJ2-7, with TRBD2 matching over 13 bases. The germline V gene encodes CDR1 SGHNT and CDR2 YYREEE (reference sequence). V trimming: 5 bases; J trimming: 5 bases; junction bases outside the gene matches: 13. The CDR3 covers 17 residues. CDR3 region: CASSPLAGGPYGDEQYF. The CDR3 bases are TGTGCCAGCAGTCCACTAGCGGGGGGGCCGTACGGGGACGAGCAGTACTTC.

This chain uses TRBV9 with TRBJ2-7; possible D gene TRBD1, 5 bases. V lost 3 bases and J 6 bases, leaving 10 bases between the germline ends. This CDR3 has 12 amino acids. Germline CDR1 reads SGDLS; CDR2 reads YYNGEE. DNA for the CDR3: TGTGCCAGCAGCGGGGGCGTACGCGAGCAGTACTTC. Its translation: CASSGGVREQYF. Full variable domain (remainder filled in from reference TRBV9 and TRBJ2-7): DSGVTQTPKHLITATGQRVTLRCSPRSGDLSVYWYQQSLDQGLQFLIQYYNGEERAKGNILERFSAQQFPDLHSELNLSSLELGDSALYFCASSGGVREQYFGPGTRLTVT.

This clone was picked up one time. J is TRBJ2-3 and V is TRBV6-5, with 9 bases that match TRBD2. This CDR3 has 15 amino acids. In germline, CDR1 is MNHEY, CDR2 SVGAGI. V gave up 3 bases and J gave up 2 bases; unmatched junction bases: 3. The CDR3 here is CASSYLAGFTDTQYF. Written as DNA, the CDR3 is TGTGCCAGCAGTTATCTAGCGGGGTTCACAGATACGCAGTATTTT.

The J gene is TRBJ2-3, the V gene TRBV5-4, with 11 bases matching TRBD2. Germline CDR1 is SGHNT and CDR2 is YYREEE (reference sequence). The CDR3 runs 15 residues. The V and J ends lost 6 bases and 2 bases, in that order; junction bases with no gene match: 5. The CDR3 spells CASTVAGGPTDTQYF. CDR3 nucleotides: TGTGCCAGCACCGTAGCGGGGGGGCCCACAGATACGCAGTATTTT.

The V and J genes are TRBV18 and TRBJ1-2; D is possibly TRBD1 (6 bases). The germline gives CDR1 KGHSH, CDR2 LQKENI. V lost 3 bases to trimming and J lost 5 bases, with 19 bases between them. This CDR3 is 16 amino acids long. CDR3 coding DNA: TGTGCCAGCTCACCGCCGGATTTCTGGACAGTTTATGGCTACACCTTC. This gives the protein CASSPPDFWTVYGYTF.

There are a few counts of this clone. This chain links TRBV5-6 with TRBJ1-5; 7 bases align to TRBD1. The germline V gene has CDR1 SGHDT and CDR2 YYEEEE. V was clipped by 1 base and J by 5 bases; unmatched bases: 9. The CDR3 is 16 amino acids. CDR3 DNA sequence: TGTGCCAGCAGCTTGACAGGGGTAGGTGGGTATCAGCCCCAGCATTTT. Translated: CASSLTGVGGYQPQHF.

The chain joins TRBV11-2 to TRBJ2-1; maybe TRBD2 (6 bases). This CDR3 is 15 amino acids long. The germline CDR1 and CDR2 sequences are SGHAT and FQNNGV. V shed 6 bases and J shed 2 bases, with 14 bases lying between them. This chain's CDR3 is CASRPTSGAYNEQFF. CDR3 sequence (DNA): TGTGCCAGCAGGCCCACCTCGGGGGCCTACAATGAGCAGTTCTTC.